This record concerns one T cell receptor (beta chain) sequence. The data were obtained in a study of T cell changes during pregnancy in multiple sclerosis. The V and J ends lost 2 bases and 3 bases, in that order; junction bases with no gene match: 3. Germline V CDR1 and CDR2: SGHVS, FQNEAQ. CDR3 size: 14 residues. Here immunoSEQ multiplex PCR was the method, and the copy in TCRdb shows in-frame clones only, minus some. The sample contains approximately 36,000 clones, 85% to 90% of which appear only once. The V call is TRBV7-8, the J call TRBJ1-1; TRBD1 agrees at 7 bases. The source material was CD8+ T cells from peripheral blood mononuclear cells, sampled in the third trimester of pregnancy. The receptor comes from a female donor with multiple sclerosis, enrolled in a pregnancy study. CDR3 nucleotide sequence: TGTGCCAGCAGCTTACGGACAGGAGACACTGAAGCTTTCTTT. As protein: CASSLRTGDTEAFF.